These T cell receptor beta chains were read from a single sample in a study of shared clonotypes between healthy human individuals. Produced via immunoSEQ multiplex PCR; TCRdb's table is partial and in-frame only. The data show roughly 700,000 clones, with approximately 74% seen just once and more than 1.5% held by the top ten. The sequenced sample was memory CD4+ T cells sorted from blood. These receptors all stem from a woman between 25 and 40 years old in good health. The CDR3 runs from the conserved cysteine through the conserved F or W. The D gene is left open where the match is weak. Clone size is stated in some rows and not others, as once, few, many or a class when expanded.

clone_size j_call cdr3_length v_call d_call cdr3_nt cdr3_aa
- TRBJ1-5 14 TRBV10-2 - TGCGCCAGCAGTTTCCAGGAGAGAAATCAGCCCCAGCATTTT CASSFQERNQPQHF
once TRBJ2-1 15 TRBV4-1 - TGCGCCAGCAGCCACCAGCGGGTCTCCTACAATGAGCAGTTCTTC CASSHQRVSYNEQFF
- TRBJ2-5 17 TRBV21-1 - TGTGCCACCGCCGGGGTCTGTAAAGCCCCGCAGAAGGAGACCCAGTACTTC CATAGVCKAPQKETQYF
- TRBJ1-1 12 TRBV28 - TGTGCCAGCAGTTCCGGACGCCGTGAAGCTTTCTTT CASSSGRREAFF
- TRBJ2-1 15 TRBV29-1 TRBD2 TGCAGCGTTGAGGATCATAGCGGGAGGAATAATGAGCAGTTCTTC CSVEDHSGRNNEQFF
- TRBJ2-7 14 TRBV7-8 - TGTGCCAGCAGCTTATTGGACAGGGAGGGCGAGCAGTACTTC CASSLLDREGEQYF
- TRBJ2-2 17 TRBV28 TRBD1 TGTGCCAGCAGCTACCCGACAGGGGCCAAGAACACCGGGGAGCTGTTTTTT CASSYPTGAKNTGELFF
- TRBJ1-1 13 TRBV7-8 - TGTGCCAGCAGCTACGAGATGAACACTGAAGCTTTCTTT CASSYEMNTEAFF
- TRBJ2-4 16 TRBV5-8 TRBD2 TGTGCCAGCAGCCAGGGACTAGCGGGGGGCTCGGACATTCAGTACTTC CASSQGLAGGSDIQYF
- TRBJ2-1 14 TRBV16 - TGTGCCAGCAGCCGTCACGCCTCTGAGGATGAGCAGTTCTTC CASSRHASEDEQFF
few TRBJ1-1 14 TRBV5-1 - TGCGCCAGCAGCTTGGGCGACAGGAAGTCCGAAGCTTTCTTT CASSLGDRKSEAFF
many TRBJ2-3 16 TRBV5-1 TRBD2 TGCGCCAGCAGCTCGGGACTAGCGGACAACACAGATACGCAGTATTTT CASSSGLADNTDTQYF
- TRBJ1-3 16 TRBV18 TRBD1 TGTGCCAGCTCACCTCGGACAGGCAACTCTGGAAACACCATATATTTT CASSPRTGNSGNTIYF
- TRBJ2-1 16 TRBV10-2 TRBD2 TGCGCCAGCAGTGAGTCGTTAGGGACTAGCGGCAATGAGCAGTTCTTC CASSESLGTSGNEQFF
- TRBJ1-1 13 TRBV6-1 - TGTGCCAGCAGCAATACGGGGATCACTGAAGCTTTCTTT CASSNTGITEAFF
once TRBJ1-1 11 TRBV20-1 - TGCAGTGCTAGAGGCAACACTGAAGCTTTCTTT CSARGNTEAFF
few TRBJ1-1 14 TRBV27 - TGTGCCAGCAGAGGACAGAACATGAACACTGAAGCTTTCTTT CASRGQNMNTEAFF
- TRBJ1-2 17 TRBV7-8 TRBD1 TGTGCCAGCAGCTTACTGCCTTTAACGACAGGGGACTATGGCTACACCTTC CASSLLPLTTGDYGYTF
- TRBJ1-5 14 TRBV9 TRBD1 TGTGCCAGCAGCGCAGGACAGGGGTATCAGCCCCAGCATTTT CASSAGQGYQPQHF
- TRBJ2-7 15 TRBV7-8 - TGTGCCAGCAGCTTAGCGGGCGGGGTCAACTACGAGCAGTACTTC CASSLAGGVNYEQYF
- TRBJ2-7 12 TRBV4-1 TRBD2 TGCGCCAGCAGCCCAGTAGCGGGCGAGCAGTACTTC CASSPVAGEQYF
few TRBJ2-3 17 TRBV25-1 TRBD2 TGTGCCAGCAGTGCCCCGGATAGCGGGAGGACCACAGATACGCAGTATTTT CASSAPDSGRTTDTQYF